Listed below are T cell receptor beta chains from one sample, sequenced in a study of T cells after yellow fever vaccination. TCRdb used MiXCR to reprocess the 5' RACE reads, holding one entry per CDR3 protein. The profile covers about 250,000 distinct CDR3 sequences, with more than 3.5% appearing a single time and around 19% taken by the ten largest. The sample here was PBMCs, taken 15 days after the yellow fever booster vaccination. The receptor source for this set is a young man who received the YFV17D yellow fever vaccine. CDR3s include the opening cysteine and the closing phenylalanine or tryptophan. D genes are given only for firm matches. Not all rows give a size; the values are once, few, many and, for expanded clones, a class.

clone_size,d_call,j_call,v_call,cdr3_aa,cdr3_nt
many,.,TRBJ1-2,TRBV6-6,CASSYDSSTYGYTF,TGTGCCAGCAGTTACGACAGCTCCACCTATGGCTACACCTTC
many,.,TRBJ1-3,TRBV27,CASSESSGNTIYF,TGTGCCAGCAGTGAGAGCTCTGGAAACACCATATATTTT
many,TRBD2,TRBJ2-5,TRBV5-1,CASSTPGGARETQYF,TGCGCCAGCAGCACCCCGGGGGGGGCGCGAGAGACCCAGTACTTC
many,.,TRBJ2-1,TRBV5-5,CASSLGPATYNEQFF,TGTGCCAGCAGCTTGGGTCCTGCCACCTACAATGAGCAGTTCTTC
many,TRBD2,TRBJ2-2,TRBV4-3,CASSQDARSGVTGELFF,TGCGCCAGCAGCCAAGATGCGAGAAGCGGGGTAACCGGGGAGCTGTTTTTT
few,.,TRBJ2-1,TRBV5-5,CASSDMPGSGQFF,TGTGCCAGCAGCGATATGCCCGGGAGCGGGCAGTTCTTC
many,.,TRBJ2-5,TRBV29-1,CSVGGREETQYF,TGCAGCGTGGGGGGCAGGGAAGAGACCCAGTACTTC
many,.,TRBJ1-4,TRBV5-1,CASSWTWKDEKLFF,TGCGCCAGCAGCTGGACTTGGAAGGATGAAAAACTGTTTTTT
many,.,TRBJ2-2,TRBV3-1,CASSQYPPGGNTGELFF,TGTGCCAGCAGCCAATACCCCCCCGGGGGGAACACCGGGGAGCTGTTTTTT
many,TRBD2,TRBJ2-3,TRBV3-1,CASSQDDSRGIRVTDTQYF,TGTGCCAGCAGCCAAGACGATTCGCGGGGGATTAGGGTCACAGATACGCAGTATTTT
many,.,TRBJ1-1,TRBV27,CASRTQGDTEAFF,TGTGCCAGCAGAACCCAGGGTGACACTGAAGCTTTCTTT
many,.,TRBJ1-2,TRBV18,CASSNRALVDGYTF,TGTGCCAGCTCAAACAGGGCCCTAGTTGATGGCTACACCTTC
many,TRBD1,TRBJ2-5,TRBV7-2,CASSRTHRDRGETQYF,TGTGCCAGCAGCCGAACCCACCGGGACAGGGGGGAGACCCAGTACTTC
many,.,TRBJ1-5,TRBV7-9,CASSLGGGGSNQPQHF,TGTGCCAGCAGCCTAGGCGGGGGGGGCTCCAACCAGCCCCAGCATTTT
few,TRBD1,TRBJ2-6,TRBV6-2/TRBV6-3,CASSYSPGTEVDSGANVLTF,TGTGCCAGCAGTTACTCGCCAGGGACAGAAGTAGACTCTGGGGCCAACGTCCTGACTTTC
many,.,TRBJ1-2,TRBV7-6,CASSPTGVGGYTF,TGTGCCAGCAGCCCGACAGGCGTCGGTGGCTACACCTTC
many,TRBD2,TRBJ2-3,TRBV20-1,CSATSGGATDTQYF,TGCAGTGCCACAAGCGGGGGGGCCACAGATACGCAGTATTTT
many,TRBD1,TRBJ1-3,TRBV4-3,CASSQAWTGRDRSSGNTIYF,TGCGCCAGCAGCCAAGCCTGGACAGGCCGGGATAGATCCTCTGGAAACACCATATATTTT
many,.,TRBJ2-5,TRBV5-1,CASSSGTRETQYF,TGCGCCAGCAGCTCCGGAACCCGGGAGACCCAGTACTTC
many,.,TRBJ2-3,TRBV9,CASSSGPADTQYF,TGTGCCAGCAGCTCCGGACCCGCGGATACGCAGTATTTT
many,TRBD2,TRBJ2-1,TRBV7-9,CASSASGGPYNEQFF,TGTGCCAGCAGCGCTAGCGGGGGGCCGTACAATGAGCAGTTCTTC
many,.,TRBJ1-3,TRBV5-6,CASSFEQGSSGNTIYF,TGTGCCAGCAGCTTCGAACAGGGTAGCTCTGGAAACACCATATATTTT
many,.,TRBJ1-5,TRBV28,CASSLPRPGEFFAQPQHF,TGTGCCAGCAGTTTACCCCGGCCAGGGGAGTTTTTTGCTCAGCCCCAGCATTTT
few,.,TRBJ1-6,TRBV28,CASILHGGGNSPLHF,TGTGCCAGCATCCTACACGGGGGAGGAAATTCACCCCTCCACTTT
.,TRBD1,TRBJ1-1,TRBV5-1,CASSLRAGQTNTEAFF,TGCGCCAGCAGCTTGAGAGCGGGACAGACGAACACTGAAGCTTTCTTT
many,TRBD1,TRBJ1-5,TRBV27,CASSSKRRDRRDQPQHF,TGTGCCAGCAGTTCGAAACGCCGGGACAGGCGGGATCAGCCCCAGCATTTT
many,.,TRBJ1-1,TRBV10-3,CAISEPLNTEAFF,TGTGCCATCAGTGAGCCGCTAAACACTGAAGCTTTCTTT
many,.,TRBJ2-5,TRBV7-9,CASTLQGLQETQYF,TGTGCCAGCACCCTACAGGGCCTCCAAGAGACCCAGTACTTC
many,TRBD2,TRBJ2-7,TRBV20-1,CSARTSGGLPYEQYF,TGCAGTGCCAGGACTAGCGGGGGCCTCCCCTACGAGCAGTACTTC
many,TRBD1,TRBJ1-2,TRBV4-2,CASSRQNRGRTYGYTF,TGTGCCAGCAGCCGCCAGAACAGGGGGCGGACCTATGGCTACACCTTC
many,.,TRBJ2-5,TRBV20-1,CSARDAGEGETQYF,TGCAGTGCTAGAGATGCAGGGGAGGGGGAGACCCAGTACTTC
many,TRBD1,TRBJ1-5,TRBV6-2/TRBV6-3,CASTYGGQGSNQPQHF,TGTGCCAGCACCTATGGAGGACAGGGAAGCAATCAGCCCCAGCATTTT
many,.,TRBJ2-7,TRBV7-9,CASSSRGTYEQYF,TGTGCCAGCAGCTCCCGGGGCACTTACGAGCAGTACTTC
.,TRBD1,TRBJ2-6,TRBV23-1,CASSQSIDRVPGSGANVLTF,TGCGCCAGCAGTCAATCGATCGACAGGGTCCCCGGTTCTGGGGCCAACGTCCTGACTTTC
many,TRBD1,TRBJ1-2,TRBV20-1,CSAPRQGNHYGYTF,TGCAGTGCACCGAGACAGGGGAATCACTATGGCTACACCTTC
many,.,TRBJ2-5,TRBV4-2,CASSQARLGGLQETQYF,TGTGCCAGCAGCCAAGCCCGGCTAGGGGGACTACAAGAGACCCAGTACTTC
few,.,TRBJ1-2,TRBV20-1,CSARDSGRTYGYTF,TGCAGTGCTAGAGATTCAGGGAGGACCTATGGCTACACCTTC
many,TRBD1,TRBJ2-2,TRBV7-3,CASSLYPTTGGIDTGELFF,TGTGCCAGCAGCTTGTACCCCACTACAGGGGGCATTGACACCGGGGAGCTGTTTTTT
many,.,TRBJ2-5,TRBV29-1,CSVEPASRVETQYF,TGCAGCGTTGAACCGGCTAGCAGGGTGGAGACCCAGTACTTC
few,.,TRBJ1-3,TRBV4-3,CASSQDDNNSGNTIYF,TGCGCCAGCAGCCAAGATGACAATAACTCTGGAAACACCATATATTTT
.,.,TRBJ1-3,TRBV6-5,CASSSPGGASGNTIYF,TGTGCCAGCAGTTCCCCCGGGGGCGCATCTGGAAACACCATATATTTT
many,.,TRBJ2-5,TRBV7-2,CASSPHRAGAGETQYF,TGTGCCAGCAGCCCTCATCGGGCGGGGGCGGGGGAGACCCAGTACTTC
many,.,TRBJ2-4,TRBV12-3/TRBV12-4,CASSFPKNIQYF,TGTGCCAGCAGTTTTCCCAAAAACATTCAGTACTTC
many,TRBD1,TRBJ2-5,TRBV18,CASSLVGTGHQETQYF,TGTGCCAGCTCCCTCGTGGGGACAGGGCACCAAGAGACCCAGTACTTC
many,.,TRBJ2-7,TRBV7-8,CASSLASAYEQYF,TGTGCCAGCAGCTTAGCCTCCGCTTATGAGCAGTACTTC
.,.,TRBJ2-7,TRBV29-1,CSVVWQGRYEQYF,TGCAGCGTTGTATGGCAGGGAAGATACGAGCAGTACTTC
many,.,TRBJ1-1,TRBV20-1,CSARGGTVTEAFF,TGCAGTGCTAGAGGTGGCACCGTAACTGAAGCTTTCTTT
many,.,TRBJ1-6,TRBV5-1,CASSLDLGSPLHF,TGCGCCAGCAGCCTCGACTTGGGGTCACCCCTCCACTTT
many,.,TRBJ2-3,TRBV7-2,CASSLRQKAQYF,TGTGCCAGCAGCTTACGACAGAAGGCGCAGTATTTT
many,.,TRBJ1-1,TRBV19,CASSITVVNTEAFF,TGTGCCAGTAGTATAACAGTCGTGAACACTGAAGCTTTCTTT
.,TRBD1,TRBJ2-1,TRBV24-1,CATGDRHNEQFF,TGTGCCACCGGGGACAGACACAATGAGCAGTTCTTC
many,TRBD1,TRBJ1-1,TRBV27,CASSDQGVNTEAFF,TGTGCCAGCAGCGATCAGGGGGTGAACACTGAAGCTTTCTTT
many,TRBD2,TRBJ2-5,TRBV7-2,CASSLNWVTSGGEETQYF,TGTGCCAGCAGCTTAAACTGGGTGACTAGCGGGGGGGAAGAGACCCAGTACTTC
many,.,TRBJ1-5,TRBV7-9,CASSLSARNQPQHF,TGTGCCAGCAGCTTATCGGCACGGAATCAGCCCCAGCATTTT
many,.,TRBJ2-1,TRBV6-2/TRBV6-3,CASSYSYRTNEQFF,TGTGCCAGCAGTTACTCGTACAGGACCAATGAGCAGTTCTTC
few,.,TRBJ2-7,TRBV19,CASSISGTAWNEQYF,TGTGCCAGTAGTATTTCCGGGACCGCATGGAACGAGCAGTACTTC